These 23 T cell receptor beta chains were all obtained from the same sample, sequenced in a study of technical replicates of blood from several donors. Generated by immunoSEQ multiplex PCR, the TCRdb table keeps only in-frame clones and is missing some. The sample has around 74,000 clones; 65% to 90% are singletons. Material for sequencing was PBMCs. The receptor set was obtained from a human donor in good health. Some clones in this sample may be carry-over from other donors' samples.

A few counts support this clone. The gene calls are TRBV9 and TRBJ1-1; the D is unclear. Germline assignment: CDR1 SGDLS and CDR2 YYNGEE. Trimming shortened V by 0 bases and J by 10 bases, and 10 bases separated the two germline ends. The CDR3 is 12 amino acids. DNA of the CDR3: TGTGCCAGCAGCGTAGATCGAGGAGTAGCTTTCTTT. It specifies CASSVDRGVAFF.

The chain combines TRBV21-1 with TRBJ1-1. TRBV21-1 is described as a pseudogene. CDR3 size: 15 residues. The CDR3 protein is CASSTLRGMNTEAFF. CDR3 DNA: TGTGCCAGCAGCACTCTTCGGGGGATGAACACTGAAGCTTTCTTT.

The chain links TRBV10-3 to TRBJ1-1, with 10 bases matching TRBD1. Germline V gene lookup returns CDR1 ENHRY and CDR2 SYGVKD. Unmatched junction bases numbered 14, after V lost 4 bases and J lost 6 bases. This CDR3 is 17 amino acids long. CDR3 coding DNA: TGTGCCATCAGTGCCCGACCGGGACAGGGGATAGAGTCTGAAGCTTTCTTT. The encoded protein is CAISARPGQGIESEAFF.

The chain carries TRBV7-3 and TRBJ2-5, with 7 bases matching TRBD2. With V trimmed by 1 base and J by 4 bases, 3 bases remained unmatched. Germline V gene sequence: CDR1 SGHTA, CDR2 FQGTGA. The CDR3 spans 14 residues. CDR3: CASSLNGLGETQYF. Written as DNA, the CDR3 is TGTGCCAGCAGCTTAAACGGACTAGGAGAGACCCAGTACTTC.

The chain couples TRBV7-9 to TRBJ2-1; maybe TRBD1 (6 bases). Germline loops: CDR1 SEHNR, CDR2 FQNEAQ (reference sequence). The V and J ends lost 5 bases and 3 bases respectively, with 11 bases between them. There are 14 residues in the CDR3. CDR3 coding DNA: TGTGCCAGCAGCGGAAGACAGGACTACAATGAGCAGTTCTTC. Its protein is CASSGRQDYNEQFF.

The chain employs TRBV27 and TRBJ2-7, with 9 bases identical to TRBD1. V dropped 0 bases and J dropped 4; count of bases not matched to a gene: 4. The length of the CDR3 is 15 residues. The germline V gene encodes CDR1 MNHEY and CDR2 SMNVEV (reference sequence). The CDR3 bases are TGTGCCAGCAGTTTATCGGGGACAGGGTCATACGAGCAGTACTTC. This gives the protein CASSLSGTGSYEQYF.

This clone was seen ten or more times. V and J are TRBV7-9 and TRBJ2-5; D ambiguous. The germline V gene encodes CDR1 SEHNR and CDR2 FQNEAQ (reference sequence). This CDR3 region has 13 residues. Trimming cost V 2 bases and J 0 bases, with 4 bases left between them. The CDR3 DNA reads TGTGCCAGCAGCTTAAGCGACCAAGAGACCCAGTACTTC. Protein sequence: CASSLSDQETQYF.

The chain uses TRBV7-8 and TRBJ1-4; a weak D match, TRBD1 (6 bases). Trimming shortened V by 5 bases and J by 8 bases, and 12 bases separated the two germline ends. The CDR3 totals 13 residues. In germline, CDR1 is SGHVS, CDR2 FQNEAQ. CDR3 protein: CASSLRTEEKLFF. Here the CDR3 DNA reads TGTGCCAGCAGCCTCCGGACAGAGGAAAAACTGTTTTTT.

V usage is TRBV7-9 and J usage is TRBJ1-1; D may be TRBD1 (5 bases). Trimming shortened V by 1 base and J by 1 base, and 7 bases separated the two germline ends. Per germline, CDR1 SEHNR and CDR2 FQNEAQ (reference sequence). The CDR3 is made up of 14 amino acids. CDR3 amino acids: CASSLVGGNTEAFF. CDR3 nucleotide sequence: TGTGCCAGCAGCTTAGTCGGGGGGAACACTGAAGCTTTCTTT.

CDR3 nucleotides: TGTGCCAGCAGCCCCGGGATAGCGGGGAAAAGCACAGATACGCAGTATTTT. Residues: CASSPGIAGKSTDTQYF. The chain has TRBV7-2 and TRBJ2-3, with TRBD2 matching over 8 bases. The V gene's germline CDR1 is SGHTA and CDR2 FQGNSA. The CDR3 runs 17 residues. After removal of 5 bases from V and 0 bases from J, the junction contained 10 bases not matched to a gene.

Comment on this clone: One end of the junction is discordant with germline, which a read error may explain. The chain recombines TRBV4-2 with TRBJ2-3; 8 nucleotides agree with TRBD2. From germline, CDR1 is LGHNA and CDR2 YNFKEQ. The CDR3 totals 14 residues. CDR3 coding DNA: TGTGCCAGCAGCTGGAGCGGGAGCACAGGTACGCAGTATTTT. Protein sequence: CASSWSGSTGTQYF.

The V call is TRBV21-1, the J call TRBJ2-3; the table's TRBD2 call for D was not verified on the DNA. TRBV21-1 is recorded as a pseudogene. The CDR3 is made up of 15 amino acids. As DNA, the CDR3 is TGTGCCAGCAGCAGATCTAGCAGTCACACAGATACGCAGTATTTT. It codes for CASSRSSSHTDTQYF.

This clone was observed a handful of times. The genes are TRBV7-3 and TRBJ1-1, with unresolved D. Trimming stripped 5 bases from V and 1 base from J, with 8 bases between. The germline V gene encodes CDR1 SGHTA and CDR2 FQGTGA. CDR3 size: 13 residues. The CDR3 is CASSPTKNTEAFF. DNA for the CDR3: TGTGCCAGCAGCCCCACAAAGAACACTGAAGCTTTCTTT.

The rearrangement links TRBV2 to TRBJ2-7; tentative D call: TRBD1 (6 bases). This CDR3 region has 15 residues. Per the germline V gene, CDR1 is SNHLY and CDR2 is FYNNEI. V was trimmed by 4 bases and J by 2 bases, leaving 15 bases between them. CDR3 sequence reads: CASSATPGQTYEQYF. The CDR3 DNA follows: TGTGCCAGCAGTGCCACCCCAGGACAGACCTACGAGCAGTACTTC.

CDR3 DNA: TGTGCCAGCAGTTTAGTCCCCGACAGGGGCTTAAGTATCAGAGAGACCCAGTACTTC. It codes for CASSLVPDRGLSIRETQYF. The V gene is TRBV27, the J gene TRBJ2-5; 8 bases fit TRBD1. The length of the CDR3 is 19 residues. In germline, CDR1 is MNHEY, CDR2 SMNVEV (reference sequence). Losses at the gene ends were 2 bases for V and 4 bases for J; bases not matched to a gene: 18.

The gene calls are TRBV6-5 and TRBJ1-3, with D unclear. CDR1 is MNHEY and CDR2 is SVGAGI in the germline V gene. This CDR3 has 14 amino acids. Trimming removed 7 bases at V and 1 base at J, with 11 bases between. CDR3 loop: CASKLRGSGNTIYF. Here the CDR3 DNA reads TGTGCCAGCAAGTTACGGGGATCTGGAAACACCATATATTTT.

The chain uses TRBV7-9 and TRBJ2-1; D is unresolved. The V gene lost 5 bases and the J gene lost 10 bases, with 15 bases spanning the gap. The CDR3 covers 13 residues. From germline, CDR1 is SEHNR and CDR2 FQNEAQ (reference sequence). CDR3 sequence reads: CASSPRPEREQFF. CDR3 coding DNA: TGTGCCAGCAGCCCCCGACCGGAGAGGGAGCAGTTCTTC. Supplemented by reference TRBV7-9 and TRBJ2-1, the full variable domain reads DTGVSQNPRHKITKRGQNVTFRCDPISEHNRLYWYRQTLGQGPEFLTYFQNEAQLEKSRLLSDRFSAERPKGSFSTLEIQRTEQGDSAMYLCASSPRPEREQFFGPGTRLTVL.

J is TRBJ2-3 and V is TRBV4-2; TRBD2 matches at 7 bases. Per germline, CDR1 LGHNA and CDR2 YNFKEQ. Trimming took 1 base from V and 2 from J; bases not matched to a gene: 9. The length of the CDR3 is 17 residues. The CDR3: CASSQGSLAEFTDTQYF. As DNA, the CDR3 is TGTGCCAGCAGCCAAGGTAGTCTAGCGGAATTCACAGATACGCAGTATTTT.

The chain uses TRBV5-1 and TRBJ2-3; D gene uncertain. This CDR3 contains 14 residues. The V end lost 0 bases, the J end lost 5 bases, and 10 bases lay between the germline ends. Germline V gene data show CDR1 as SGHRS and CDR2 as YFSETQ. DNA for the CDR3: TGCGCCAGCAGCTTGGCCGGGTCGAAAGATACGCAGTATTTT. Its translation is CASSLAGSKDTQYF.

The gene calls are TRBV27 and TRBJ1-1; TRBD1 is a possible D gene (6 bases). The CDR3 consists of 16 residues. Germline-derived CDR1 and CDR2 are MNHEY and SMNVEV (reference sequence). V was trimmed by 2 bases and J by 7 bases, leaving 20 bases between them. The CDR3 bases are TGTGCCAGCAGTTTAGTCCGGCAGGGGAATACAGGTGAAGCTTTCTTT. This translates into CASSLVRQGNTGEAFF.

The chain links TRBV7-6 to TRBJ2-5, with a possible D match to TRBD2 (5 bases). The V end lost 3 bases, the J end lost 2 bases, and 10 bases lay between the germline ends. Germline CDR1 SGHVS, CDR2 FNYEAQ. This CDR3 is 14 amino acids long. The CDR3 spells CASSFQSGQETQYF. CDR3 sequence (DNA): TGTGCCAGCAGCTTCCAATCGGGGCAAGAGACCCAGTACTTC.

CDR3 nucleotides: TGTGCCAGCAGCTTAAAACTACAGGAGTCCTACAATGAGCAGTTCTTC. Protein: CASSLKLQESYNEQFF. V usage is TRBV5-4 and J usage is TRBJ2-1, with TRBD1 as a possible D gene (5 bases). Germline CDR1 reads SGHNT; CDR2 reads YYREEE (reference sequence). Trimming took off 2 bases at V and 1 base at J, with 13 bases between the two ends. The CDR3 runs to 16 residues.

V usage is TRBV4-3 and J usage is TRBJ1-3; D perhaps matches TRBD1 (5 bases). Trimming removed 0 bases at V and 4 bases at J, with 13 bases between. CDR3 length equals 16 residues. CDR1 is LGHNA, CDR2 YSLEER, per germline. CDR3 nucleotide sequence: TGCGCCAGCAGCCAAGAGCGGGGGGGGGTCGGAAACACCATATATTTT. Translation: CASSQERGGVGNTIYF.